The 32 T cell receptor beta chains in this list originate from one sample, sequenced in a study of T-cell memory formation after mild COVID-19. TCRdb re-called the 5' RACE reads through MiXCR, storing one row per CDR3 protein. The sample shows some 160,000 distinct CDR3 sequences, roughly 28% of them seen only once. The source material was PBMCs or a T cell subset sorted from them (not recorded which). Receptors were obtained from an adult woman who had mild COVID-19 (a few samples of this study predate the infection). Cell type and time point are not known.

This rearrangement joins TRBV2 to TRBJ2-5, with a possible D match to TRBD1 (7 bases). The CDR3 loop spans 14 amino acids. Germline V CDR1 and CDR2: SNHLY, FYNNEI. The germline V and J ends were trimmed by 6 bases and 5 bases, with 16 bases remaining between them. CDR3 protein: CASRVDRAGETQYF. The CDR3 region has the DNA TGTGCCAGCAGAGTTGACAGGGCGGGGGAGACCCAGTACTTC.

This chain connects TRBV29-1 to TRBJ2-1, with TRBD2 identical over 7 bases. The CDR3 is 15 residues long. Trimming at V came to 4 bases and at J to 8 bases, leaving 14 bases not matched to a gene. Germline lookup yields CDR1 SQVTM and CDR2 ANQGSEA. CDR3 in amino acids: CSVGVGEGPLDEQFF. The DNA of the CDR3 is TGCAGCGTTGGTGTGGGGGAGGGCCCGCTGGATGAGCAGTTCTTC.

The chain combines TRBV12-3 or TRBV12-4 with TRBJ1-2; TRBD1 might be the D (5 bases). V was pared by 6 bases and J by 7 bases, with 21 bases between. This CDR3 contains 15 residues. CDR3 sequence: CASSSLWGRYSGYTF. CDR3 in DNA: TGTGCCAGCAGCTCCCTATGGGGGAGGTATAGTGGCTACACCTTC.

The chain has TRBV5-5 and TRBJ1-5; tentatively, D is TRBD1 (5 bases). Germline values: CDR1 SGHKS, CDR2 YYEKEE (reference sequence). V lost 1 base and J lost 2, with 10 bases in between. The CDR3 contains 15 residues. The CDR3 sequence is CASSLFRDGNQPQHF. CDR3 in DNA: TGTGCCAGCAGCTTGTTCAGGGATGGCAATCAGCCCCAGCATTTT.

This clonotype was seen at least ten times. This chain links TRBV6-4 with TRBJ2-2, with unresolved D. Trimming took off 3 bases at V and 4 bases at J, with 6 bases between the two ends. This CDR3 comprises 13 residues. The germline V gene has CDR1 MRHNA and CDR2 SNTAGT. The CDR3 bases are TGTGCCAGCAGTGATGGGCCCACCGGGGAGCTGTTTTTT. Protein sequence: CASSDGPTGELFF.

The rearrangement links TRBV6-2 or TRBV6-3 to TRBJ2-1; 7 nucleotides match TRBD1. V was clipped by 5 bases and J by 7 bases; unmatched bases: 14. The CDR3 runs to 16 residues. Germline loops: CDR1 MNHEY, CDR2 SVGEGT. CDR3 sequence (DNA): TGTGCCAGCAGTCTGTTGGGACAGATCCCCGAGAATGAGCAGTTCTTC. Protein product: CASSLLGQIPENEQFF.

This chain joins TRBV6-6 and TRBJ2-7; no firm D call. Trimming left V 6 bases short and J 6 bases short, with 6 bases between. From germline, CDR1 is MNHNY and CDR2 SVGAGI (reference sequence). This CDR3 has 10 amino acids. As DNA, the CDR3 is TGTGCCAGCAGCGGGCTCGAGCAGTACTTC. Protein product: CASSGLEQYF.

The chain employs TRBV12-3 or TRBV12-4 and TRBJ2-7, with D maybe TRBD2 (7 bases). This CDR3 region has 15 residues. V lost 1 base to trimming and J lost 2 bases, with 12 bases between them. The CDR3 loop is CASSLGGGGPYEQYF. In DNA form, the CDR3 reads TGTGCCAGCAGTTTAGGTGGCGGGGGCCCCTACGAGCAGTACTTC.

The chain uses TRBV12-3 or TRBV12-4 and TRBJ2-2, with D perhaps matching TRBD1 (6 bases). Trimming left V 6 bases short and J 5 bases short, with 16 bases between. This CDR3 is 15 amino acids long. CDR3 region: CASRPTGTRTGELFF. The CDR3 coding sequence is TGTGCCAGCAGACCCACAGGGACCCGGACCGGGGAGCTGTTTTTT.

J is TRBJ1-2 and V is TRBV12-3 or TRBV12-4; D not certain. V was trimmed by 5 bases and J by 1 base, leaving 14 bases between them. This CDR3 is 15 amino acids long. This chain's CDR3 is CASSPRVGLNYGYTF. In nucleotides, the CDR3 is TGTGCCAGCAGTCCCCGTGTTGGTCTTAACTATGGCTACACCTTC.

This clonotype appeared a few times. This chain uses TRBV27 with TRBJ2-5; weak D call: TRBD1 (6 bases). This CDR3 spans 15 amino acids. Trimming took 3 bases from V and 1 from J, leaving 12 bases between them. Germline V gene sequence: CDR1 MNHEY, CDR2 SMNVEV (reference sequence). This chain's CDR3 is CASSFHGTSQETQYF. CDR3 DNA: TGTGCCAGCAGTTTTCACGGGACATCCCAAGAGACCCAGTACTTC.

This clonotype was counted between two and nine times. V usage is TRBV3-1 and J usage is TRBJ1-2; D is perhaps TRBD1 (5 bases). Germline V gene lookup returns CDR1 LGHDT and CDR2 YNNKEL (reference sequence). CDR3 length equals 15 residues. V dropped 0 bases and J dropped 4 bases, with 12 bases sitting between them. CDR3 sequence: CASSQDSGFAYGYTF. The CDR3 nucleotides read TGTGCCAGCAGCCAAGACTCAGGGTTTGCCTATGGCTACACCTTC.

The chain is built from TRBV7-9 and TRBJ2-3; D unclear. This CDR3 is built from 15 residues. Germline V lookup: CDR1 SEHNR, CDR2 FQNEAQ (reference sequence). The V gene lost 3 bases and the J gene lost 0 bases, with 10 bases spanning the gap. CDR3 region: CASSLHLSSTDTQYF. As DNA, the CDR3 is TGTGCCAGCAGCTTGCACTTATCTAGCACAGATACGCAGTATTTT.

This clonotype has ten or more counts. The rearrangement uses TRBV7-8 and TRBJ2-3; the D gene is possibly TRBD1 (5 bases). The CDR3 covers 15 residues. Germline assignment: CDR1 SGHVS and CDR2 FQNEAQ. V lost 5 bases, J lost 6 bases, and 18 bases lay in between. CDR3 residues: CASSLQGARRDTQYF. As DNA, the CDR3 is TGTGCCAGCAGCCTTCAAGGGGCACGGCGGGATACGCAGTATTTT.

The gene calls are TRBV12-3 or TRBV12-4 and TRBJ2-2; 7 nucleotides match TRBD2. The CDR3 sequence is 15 residues long. The V and J ends lost 8 bases and 0 bases, in that order; junction bases with no gene match: 6. CDR3: CASGRGRANTGELFF. The CDR3 DNA is TGTGCCAGCGGGAGGGGACGAGCGAACACCGGGGAGCTGTTTTTT.

The CDR3 bases are TGCGCCAGCAGCCAAGGTTACGGACGTTTCGATGAGCAGTTCTTC. Its translation: CASSQGYGRFDEQFF. V and J are TRBV4-1 and TRBJ2-1; no reliable D call. Trimming pared 1 base from V and 8 bases from J, leaving 15 bases between. The germline CDR1 and CDR2 sequences are MGHRA and YSYEKL. CDR3 length: 15 residues.

There are a few counts of this clonotype. The chain has TRBV4-1 and TRBJ2-1, with 8 bases aligning to TRBD2. The germline V gene encodes CDR1 MGHRA and CDR2 YSYEKL. J was trimmed by 7 bases and V by 1 base; bases with no gene match: 6. The CDR3 contains 15 residues. CDR3 DNA sequence: TGCGCCAGCAGCCAAGTAGCCAGCGGGGGTAATGAGCAGTTCTTC. Protein sequence: CASSQVASGGNEQFF.

This clonotype was counted between two and nine times. The chain recombines TRBV9 with TRBJ2-3; D unclear. There are 13 residues in the CDR3. V was trimmed by 0 bases and J by 8 bases, leaving 10 bases between them. Germline V gene lookup returns CDR1 SGDLS and CDR2 YYNGEE. The CDR3 nucleotides are TGTGCCAGCAGCGTAGCTTTGGGTGTTACGCAGTATTTT. Residues: CASSVALGVTQYF.

The chain employs TRBV12-3 or TRBV12-4 and TRBJ2-1; 13 positions match TRBD2. V dropped 7 bases and J dropped 7; count of bases not matched to a gene: 7. The CDR3 runs to 15 residues. The CDR3 DNA follows: TGTGCCAGCACCCAACTAGCGGGGGGGGTAAATGAGCAGTTCTTC. This translates into CASTQLAGGVNEQFF.

The V call is TRBV6-5, the J call TRBJ2-3; the match to TRBD2 covers 7 bases. Germline V CDR1 and CDR2: MNHEY, SVGAGI. V trimming: 6 bases; J trimming: 4 bases; junction bases outside the gene matches: 13. CDR3 size: 16 residues. The CDR3 bases are TGTGCCAGCAGAGTTAGTCGCGGGAGATCCGCAGATACGCAGTATTTT. It encodes CASRVSRGRSADTQYF.

This CDR3 is CASSLDRSRANVLTF. CDR3 DNA: TGTGCCAGCAGCCTGGACAGGTCGAGGGCCAACGTCCTGACTTTC. The V call is TRBV27, the J call TRBJ2-6; 7 nucleotides align to TRBD1. Losses at the gene ends were 6 bases for V and 5 bases for J; bases not matched to a gene: 7. Germline values: CDR1 MNHEY, CDR2 SMNVEV (reference sequence). The CDR3 contains 15 residues.

In its sample, this clonotype was seen a few times. The chain recombines TRBV5-1 with TRBJ2-5; 8 bases map to TRBD1. Per the germline V gene, CDR1 is SGHRS and CDR2 is YFSETQ. This CDR3 is built from 17 residues. V shed 4 bases, J shed 0 bases, and the junction held 11 bases outside the gene matches. CDR3 amino acids: CASSPIARDRNQETQYF. The CDR3 coding sequence is TGCGCCAGCAGCCCCATCGCCCGGGACAGGAACCAAGAGACCCAGTACTTC.

The V gene is TRBV12-3 or TRBV12-4, the J gene TRBJ2-2; D possibly corresponds to TRBD2 (7 bases). V dropped 8 bases and J dropped 4 bases, with 17 bases sitting between them. The CDR3 has 15 residues. CDR3 nucleotide sequence: TGTGCCAGCGGGCCGGGGGGCCGGGGCACCGGGGAGCTGTTTTTT. This translates into CASGPGGRGTGELFF.

This clonotype occurred a few times. The chain employs TRBV7-7 and TRBJ2-1, with TRBD2 identical over 14 bases. CDR1 and CDR2 from the germline V gene are SSHAT and FNYEAQ (reference sequence). CDR3 length: 15 amino acids. CDR3 loop: CASGPGLAGVNEQFF. The CDR3 DNA reads as TGTGCTAGCGGCCCGGGACTAGCGGGAGTGAATGAGCAGTTCTTC.

The chain is built from TRBV5-1 and TRBJ2-3; 10 nucleotides align to TRBD2. Germline V gene data show CDR1 as SGHRS and CDR2 as YFSETQ. V was clipped by 0 bases and J by 4 bases; unmatched bases: 2. This CDR3 is built from 15 residues. CDR3 sequence: CASSLDLAGADTQYF. DNA for the CDR3: TGCGCCAGCAGCTTGGACCTAGCGGGGGCAGATACGCAGTATTTT.

This clonotype was seen a few times. This chain joins TRBV2 and TRBJ2-1; tentatively, D is TRBD2 (5 bases). Germline lookup yields CDR1 SNHLY and CDR2 FYNNEI. This CDR3 comprises 14 residues. Trimming removed 7 bases from V and 5 bases from J, with 15 bases in between. For the CDR3, the DNA is TGTGCCAGCACCCCCCGGACGGGGAACAATGAGCAGTTCTTC. This gives the protein CASTPRTGNNEQFF.

The chain has TRBV2 and TRBJ1-1; D is possibly TRBD1 (5 bases). V was cut by 7 bases and J by 5 bases, with 17 bases left in between. The CDR3 runs to 14 residues. Germline V lookup: CDR1 SNHLY, CDR2 FYNNEI. CDR3 nucleotides: TGTGCCAGCACCGGGGACCCGGGATCGACTGAAGCTTTCTTT. It encodes CASTGDPGSTEAFF.

V gene TRBV7-2 combines with J gene TRBJ2-3; D is possibly TRBD1 (5 bases). This CDR3 has 16 residues. Trimming stripped 5 bases from V and 4 bases from J, with 19 bases between. Germline V gene data show CDR1 as SGHTA and CDR2 as FQGNSA. CDR3 amino acids: CASSPARGKGADTQYF. The DNA for the CDR3 is TGTGCCAGCAGCCCCGCTAGAGGTAAAGGGGCAGATACGCAGTATTTT.

This sequence joins TRBV5-1 and TRBJ2-5; TRBD1 agrees at 9 bases. The J segment lost 5 bases and the V segment lost 5 bases, leaving 10 bases of the junction unmatched. Per germline, CDR1 SGHRS and CDR2 YFSETQ. The CDR3 sequence is 15 residues long. Written as DNA, the CDR3 is TGCGCCAGCAGTAGACCGGGACAGGGTACGGAGACCCAGTACTTC. Translating gives CASSRPGQGTETQYF.

The chain links TRBV10-3 to TRBJ2-1; perhaps D is TRBD1 or TRBD2 (6 bases each). CDR1 is ENHRY and CDR2 is SYGVKD in the germline V gene. This CDR3 is 11 amino acids long. With 10 bases removed from V and 10 bases from J, the gap between germline ends came to 14 bases. CDR3 loop: CASSGAEEQFF. The CDR3 DNA sequence: TGTGCCAGCTCGGGGGCGGAGGAGCAGTTCTTC.

The chain combines TRBV16 with TRBJ1-2, with 8 bases identical to TRBD1. The J segment lost 4 bases and the V segment lost 2 bases, leaving 3 bases of the junction unmatched. CDR1 KGHSY and CDR2 FQNENV come from the germline V gene. The CDR3 totals 14 residues. As DNA, the CDR3 is TGTGCCAGCAGCCAAACGACAGGGGTCTATGGCTACACCTTC. Protein: CASSQTTGVYGYTF.

This chain connects TRBV7-9 to TRBJ1-1; D is possibly TRBD1 (5 bases). Germline V gene data show CDR1 as SEHNR and CDR2 as FQNEAQ (reference sequence). The CDR3 covers 13 residues. The V end was cut by 3 bases, the J end by 4 bases, with 9 bases between. The CDR3 reads CASSLLGGTEAFF. The CDR3 bases are TGTGCCAGCAGCTTGTTGGGGGGCACTGAAGCTTTCTTT.